Presented here are 14 T cell receptor beta chains from one specimen sequenced in a study of identical twins. TCRdb re-called the 5' RACE reads with MiXCR, one entry per CDR3 protein. The profile shows 1.5 million or so distinct CDR3 sequences, roughly a third of them singletons. The specimen was cord blood. All receptors come from a newborn girl in good health.

The chain has TRBV4-1 and TRBJ2-5; the match to TRBD2 covers 9 bases. The germline CDR1 and CDR2 sequences are MGHRA and YSYEKL. This CDR3 is 15 amino acids long. V lost 1 base to trimming and J lost 4 bases; unmatched junction nucleotides: 4. The CDR3 region has the DNA TGCGCCAGCAGCCAAGTCAGGGGACTAGCAGAGACCCAGTACTTC. It codes for CASSQVRGLAETQYF.

This clonotype turned up a few times. The chain carries TRBV20-1 and TRBJ1-4; TRBD1 agrees at 8 bases. The germline CDR1 and CDR2 sequences are DFQATT and SNEGSKA (reference sequence). V shed 3 bases and J 5 bases; nucleotides not matched to a gene: 11. This CDR3 is built from 16 residues. The CDR3 is CSARRGQGARNEKLFF. In DNA, the CDR3 is TGCAGTGCTAGGAGGGGGCAGGGGGCCAGAAATGAAAAACTGTTTTTT.

The rearrangement uses TRBV20-1 and TRBJ1-4; D possibly corresponds to TRBD1 (6 bases). Germline-derived CDR1 and CDR2 are DFQATT and SNEGSKA (reference sequence). The CDR3 consists of 15 residues. Trimming left V 1 base short and J 7 bases short, with 16 bases between. The CDR3 loop is CSARVEGVASEKLFF. In DNA, the CDR3 is TGCAGTGCTAGAGTCGAGGGGGTGGCCAGTGAAAAACTGTTTTTT.

This clonotype was seen a handful of times. The J gene is TRBJ2-3, the V gene TRBV10-2; 7 bases fit TRBD1. CDR1 is WSHSY, CDR2 SAAADI, per germline. After removal of 2 bases from V and 1 base from J, the junction contained 6 bases not matched to a gene. The CDR3 is 16 amino acids. As DNA, the CDR3 is TGCGCCAGCAGTGAGCTGACAGGGCCTGGCACAGATACGCAGTATTTT. Protein sequence: CASSELTGPGTDTQYF.

This clonotype was counted only a few times. CDR3 nucleotides: TGTGCCAGCAGTTTAAAACCGAGGACAGGGTCCGAGCAGTACTTC. Translation gives CASSLKPRTGSEQYF. The rearrangement links TRBV27 to TRBJ2-7; 8 positions match TRBD1. CDR3 length equals 15 residues. The V gene's germline CDR1 is MNHEY and CDR2 SMNVEV (reference sequence). With 2 bases clipped from V and 6 bases from J, the junction kept 9 bases outside the gene matches.

There are a few counts of this clonotype. This chain links TRBV7-2 with TRBJ1-6; TRBD1 might be the D (5 bases). Deletions cut 1 base from V and 8 bases from J, with 9 bases between. There are 14 residues in the CDR3. Germline CDR1 SGHTA, CDR2 FQGNSA. The CDR3 DNA follows: TGTGCCAGCAGCTTAGTACGGGGGGATTCACCCCTCCACTTT. Amino acids: CASSLVRGDSPLHF.

The V call is TRBV20-1, the J call TRBJ2-7; D may match TRBD1 or TRBD2 (5 bases each). The V and J ends lost 6 bases and 7 bases respectively, with 19 bases between them. Germline V gene lookup returns CDR1 DFQATT and CDR2 SNEGSKA (reference sequence). The CDR3 runs 13 residues. CDR3 DNA sequence: TGCAGTGCCCGGGACCGGAGGAATGGAGAGCAGTACTTC. It is translated as CSARDRRNGEQYF.

As DNA, the CDR3 is TGCAGTGCCAGGACTAGCGGGAGAAGGTCCTCCTACGAGCAGTACTTC. Translation gives CSARTSGRRSSYEQYF. The chain combines TRBV20-1 with TRBJ2-7; 13 positions match TRBD2. CDR1 DFQATT and CDR2 SNEGSKA come from the germline V gene (reference sequence). The CDR3 length is 16 residues. Trimming at V came to 6 bases and at J to 0 bases, leaving 8 bases not matched to a gene.

This clonotype was seen a handful of times. The chain carries TRBV4-1 and TRBJ1-4; 8 nucleotides match TRBD1. The ends lost 4 bases at V and 1 base at J; junction bases unmatched: 5. The CDR3 loop spans 16 amino acids. Looked up from germline, CDR1 is MGHRA and CDR2 is YSYEKL. The CDR3 nucleotides read TGCGCCAGCAGCCCCTGGACAGGGAAAACTAATGAAAAACTGTTTTTT. Translating it yields CASSPWTGKTNEKLFF.

This clonotype was picked up a small number of times. CDR3 nucleotide sequence: TGCAGTGCTAGAGATTTCACGGAAGAGACCCAGTACTTC. Translation: CSARDFTEETQYF. V is TRBV20-1 and J is TRBJ2-5; D call uncertain. The CDR3 extends over 13 amino acids. With 0 bases removed from V and 3 bases from J, the gap between germline ends came to 8 bases. Germline assignment: CDR1 DFQATT and CDR2 SNEGSKA (reference sequence).

Ten or more counts support this clonotype. The rearrangement joins TRBV18 to TRBJ1-6, with TRBD1 identical over 8 bases. Germline V lookup: CDR1 KGHSH, CDR2 LQKENI. With 8 bases clipped from V and 6 bases from J, the junction kept 6 bases outside the gene matches. This CDR3 is built from 14 residues. The CDR3 sequence is CASSRDRLNSPLHF. For the CDR3, the DNA is TGTGCCAGCAGCCGGGACAGGCTTAATTCACCCCTCCACTTT.

In regard to this clonotype: Since the CDR3 does not end with the conserved phenylalanine or tryptophan, this likely comes from a read error. This chain joins TRBV4-1 and TRBJ1-2, with D hard to call. The CDR3 consists of 14 residues. Looked up from germline, CDR1 is MGHRA and CDR2 is YSYEKL. The ends were cut back, 0 bases at V and 9 bases at J, with 14 bases in the middle. In DNA, the CDR3 is TGCGCCAGCAGCCAAGATCCTGGGGAATATCGCTACACCCTC. This translates into CASSQDPGEYRYTL.

V and J are TRBV3-1 and TRBJ1-2; perhaps TRBD1 as D (6 bases). V lost 2 bases, J lost 8 bases, and 15 bases lay in between. The CDR3 consists of 14 residues. Germline V gene data show CDR1 as LGHDT and CDR2 as YNNKEL (reference sequence). CDR3 residues: CASSQTTGRGGYTF. For the CDR3, the DNA is TGTGCCAGCAGCCAAACTACAGGGAGGGGAGGCTACACCTTC.

The genes are TRBV4-1 and TRBJ2-1; 11 bases agree with TRBD2. The V gene's germline CDR1 is MGHRA and CDR2 YSYEKL. The CDR3 runs to 16 residues. V dropped 4 bases and J dropped 3; count of bases not matched to a gene: 5. CDR3 bases: TGCGCCAGCAGCCTCCGGACTAGCGGGTTCTACAATGAGCAGTTCTTC. Protein product: CASSLRTSGFYNEQFF.